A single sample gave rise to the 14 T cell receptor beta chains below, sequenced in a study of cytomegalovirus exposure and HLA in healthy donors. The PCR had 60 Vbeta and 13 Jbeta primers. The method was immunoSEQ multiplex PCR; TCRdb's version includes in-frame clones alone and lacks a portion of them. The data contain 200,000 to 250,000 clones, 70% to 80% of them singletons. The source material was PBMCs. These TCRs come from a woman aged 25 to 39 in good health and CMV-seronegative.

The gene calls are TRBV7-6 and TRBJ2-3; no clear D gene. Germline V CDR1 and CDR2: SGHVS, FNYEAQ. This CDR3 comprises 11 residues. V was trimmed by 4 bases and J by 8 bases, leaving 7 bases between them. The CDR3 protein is CASSSLGTQYF. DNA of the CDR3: TGTGCCAGCAGCTCTCTAGGTACGCAGTATTTT.

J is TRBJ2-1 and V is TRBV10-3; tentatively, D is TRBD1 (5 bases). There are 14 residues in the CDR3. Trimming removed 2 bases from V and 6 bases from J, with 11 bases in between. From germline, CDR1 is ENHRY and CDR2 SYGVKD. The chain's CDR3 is CAISEDRSPNEQFF. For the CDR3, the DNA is TGTGCCATCAGTGAGGACAGATCACCCAATGAGCAGTTCTTC.

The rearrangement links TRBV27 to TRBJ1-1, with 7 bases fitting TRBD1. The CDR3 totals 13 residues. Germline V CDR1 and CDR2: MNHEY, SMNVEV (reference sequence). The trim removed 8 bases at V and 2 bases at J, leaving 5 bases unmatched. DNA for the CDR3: TGTGCCAGCGGCAGGGGGAGTAACACTGAAGCTTTCTTT. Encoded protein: CASGRGSNTEAFF.

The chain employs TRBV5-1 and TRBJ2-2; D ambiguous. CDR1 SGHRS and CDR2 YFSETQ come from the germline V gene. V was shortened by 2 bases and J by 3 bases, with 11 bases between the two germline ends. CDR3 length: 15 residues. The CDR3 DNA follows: TGCGCCAGCAGCTTTGCCTCGAGTTACACCGGGGAGCTGTTTTTT. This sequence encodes CASSFASSYTGELFF.

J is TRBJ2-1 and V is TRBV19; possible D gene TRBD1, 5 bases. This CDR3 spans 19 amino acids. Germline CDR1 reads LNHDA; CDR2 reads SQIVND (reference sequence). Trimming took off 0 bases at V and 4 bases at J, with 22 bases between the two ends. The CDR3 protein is CASSIDTPGRADRYNEQFF. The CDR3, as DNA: TGTGCCAGTAGTATAGATACCCCTGGCAGGGCCGACCGTTACAATGAGCAGTTCTTC. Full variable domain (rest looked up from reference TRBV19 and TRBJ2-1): DGGITQSPKYLFRKEGQNVTLSCEQNLNHDAMYWYRQDPGQGLRLIYYSQIVNDFQKGDIAEGYSVSREKKESFPLTVTSAQKNPTAFYLCASSIDTPGRADRYNEQFFGPGTRLTVL.

The CDR3 DNA is TGTGCCAGCAGTTCCGCGGGGGCCAACGTCCTGACTTTC. Its protein is CASSSAGANVLTF. The V and J genes are TRBV25-1 and TRBJ2-6; D not certain. V was clipped by 5 bases and J by 4 bases, with 6 bases between them. CDR3 size: 13 residues. The germline V gene has CDR1 MGHDK and CDR2 SYGVNS.

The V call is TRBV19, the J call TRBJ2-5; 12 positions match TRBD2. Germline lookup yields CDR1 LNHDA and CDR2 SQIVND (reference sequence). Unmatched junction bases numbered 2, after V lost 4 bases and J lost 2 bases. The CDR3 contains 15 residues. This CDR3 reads CASSRGTSGQETQYF. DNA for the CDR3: TGTGCCAGTAGTAGAGGGACTAGCGGGCAAGAGACCCAGTACTTC.

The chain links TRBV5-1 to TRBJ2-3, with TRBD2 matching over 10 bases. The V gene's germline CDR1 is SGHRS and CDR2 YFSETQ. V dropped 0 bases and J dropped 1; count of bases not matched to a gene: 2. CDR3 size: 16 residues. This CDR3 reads CASSLGGTSGTDTQYF. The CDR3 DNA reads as TGCGCCAGCAGCTTGGGAGGGACTAGCGGCACAGATACGCAGTATTTT.

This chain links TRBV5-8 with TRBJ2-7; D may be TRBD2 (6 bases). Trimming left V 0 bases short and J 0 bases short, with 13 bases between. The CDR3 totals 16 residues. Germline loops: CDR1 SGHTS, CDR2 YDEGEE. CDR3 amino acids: CASSLGPLRGSYEQYF. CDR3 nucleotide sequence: TGTGCCAGCAGCTTGGGCCCCTTGCGGGGCTCCTACGAGCAGTACTTC. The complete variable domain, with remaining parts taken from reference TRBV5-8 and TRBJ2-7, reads EAGVTQSPTHLIKTRGQQATLRCSPISGHTSVYWYQQALGLGLQFLLWYDEGEERNRGNFPPRFSGRQFPNYSSELNVNALELEDSALYLCASSLGPLRGSYEQYFGPGTRLTVT.

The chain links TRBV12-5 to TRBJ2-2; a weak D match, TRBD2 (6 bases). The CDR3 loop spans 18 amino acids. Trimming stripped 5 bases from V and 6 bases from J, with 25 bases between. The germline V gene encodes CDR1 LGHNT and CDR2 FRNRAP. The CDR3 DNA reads TGTGCTAGTGGTGGGGGGAAAGGGTGGGGAGTCTACCCCGGGGAGCTGTTTTTT. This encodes CASGGGKGWGVYPGELFF.

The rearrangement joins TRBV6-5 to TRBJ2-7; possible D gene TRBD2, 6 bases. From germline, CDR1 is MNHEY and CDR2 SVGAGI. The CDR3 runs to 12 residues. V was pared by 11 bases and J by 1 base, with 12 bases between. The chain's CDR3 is CAVGTPSYEQYF. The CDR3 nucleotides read TGTGCCGTCGGGACTCCTTCCTACGAGCAGTACTTC.

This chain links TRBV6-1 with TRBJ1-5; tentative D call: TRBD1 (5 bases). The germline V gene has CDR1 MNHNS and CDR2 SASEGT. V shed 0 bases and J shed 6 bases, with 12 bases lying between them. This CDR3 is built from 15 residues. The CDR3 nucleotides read TGTGCCAGCAGTGAAGCAATCGGGGGTTTTCAGCCCCAGCATTTT. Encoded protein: CASSEAIGGFQPQHF.

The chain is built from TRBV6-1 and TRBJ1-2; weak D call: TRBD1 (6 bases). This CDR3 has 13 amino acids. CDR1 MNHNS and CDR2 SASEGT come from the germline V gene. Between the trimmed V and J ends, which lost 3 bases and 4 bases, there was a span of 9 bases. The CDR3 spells CASSEGASYGYTF. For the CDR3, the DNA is TGTGCCAGCAGTGAGGGGGCCTCCTATGGCTACACCTTC.

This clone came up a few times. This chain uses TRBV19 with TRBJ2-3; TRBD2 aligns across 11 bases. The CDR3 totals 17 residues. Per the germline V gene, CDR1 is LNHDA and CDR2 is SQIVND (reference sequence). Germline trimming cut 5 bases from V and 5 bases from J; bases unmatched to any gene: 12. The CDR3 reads CASSPITSGGPGDTQYF. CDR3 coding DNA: TGTGCCAGTAGTCCGATAACTAGCGGGGGCCCGGGAGATACGCAGTATTTT.